This T cell receptor (beta chain) was captured in a study of OX40 agonist ivuxolimab in advanced cancers. Blood specimens came from baseline, cycle 4 day 1, and cycle 7 day 1. This table comes from immunoSEQ multiplex PCR, and its TCRdb copy is limited to in-frame clones, with some not included. In the table there are about 83,000 clones, around 84% of which are singletons. Concerning this clone: What it binds is unknown.

The study, taken as a whole, reports: Relative to CD4+ cells, CD8+ T cells on average had more expanded clones. Low levels of normalized T-cell clonal expansion also appeared in some nonresponders.

This CDR3 is built from 13 residues. The V gene's germline CDR1 is SGHTA and CDR2 FQGNSA. Trimming removed 5 bases at V and 1 base at J, with 7 bases between. This chain links TRBV7-2 with TRBJ2-3; D gene uncertain. The sample was CD4+ or CD8+ T cells sorted from blood, taken in a trial of the OX40 agonist ivuxolimab. The TCR comes from an adult with an advanced solid tumor such as melanoma, head and neck, liver or kidney cancer. The CDR3 loop is CASSPDRTDTQYF. The CDR3 nucleotides read TGTGCCAGCAGCCCTGACCGCACAGATACGCAGTATTTT.